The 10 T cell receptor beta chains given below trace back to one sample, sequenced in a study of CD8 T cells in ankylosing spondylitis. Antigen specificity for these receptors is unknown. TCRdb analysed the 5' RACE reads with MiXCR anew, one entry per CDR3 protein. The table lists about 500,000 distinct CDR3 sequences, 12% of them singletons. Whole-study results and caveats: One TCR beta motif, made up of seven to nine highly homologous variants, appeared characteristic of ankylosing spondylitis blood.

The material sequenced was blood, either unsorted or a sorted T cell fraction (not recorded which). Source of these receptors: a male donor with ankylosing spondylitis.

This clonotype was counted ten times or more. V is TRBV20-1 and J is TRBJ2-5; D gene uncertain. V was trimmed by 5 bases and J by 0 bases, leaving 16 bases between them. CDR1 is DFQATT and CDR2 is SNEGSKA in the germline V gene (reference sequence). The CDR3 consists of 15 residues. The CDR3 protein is CSADDGSLNQETQYF. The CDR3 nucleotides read TGCAGTGCTGATGATGGCAGCCTAAACCAAGAGACCCAGTACTTC.

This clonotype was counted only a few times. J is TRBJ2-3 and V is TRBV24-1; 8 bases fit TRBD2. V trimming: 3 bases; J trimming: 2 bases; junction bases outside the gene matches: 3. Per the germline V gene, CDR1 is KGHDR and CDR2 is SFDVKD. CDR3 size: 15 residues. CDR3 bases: TGTGCCACCAGTGATCCCGGACTAGCCACAGATACGCAGTATTTT. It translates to CATSDPGLATDTQYF.

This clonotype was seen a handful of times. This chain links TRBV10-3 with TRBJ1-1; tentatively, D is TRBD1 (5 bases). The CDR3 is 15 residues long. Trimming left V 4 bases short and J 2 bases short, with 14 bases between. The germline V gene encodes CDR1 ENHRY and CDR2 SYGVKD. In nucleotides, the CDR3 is TGTGCCATCAGTGCCGACAGAGATACTAACACTGAAGCTTTCTTT. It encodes CAISADRDTNTEAFF.

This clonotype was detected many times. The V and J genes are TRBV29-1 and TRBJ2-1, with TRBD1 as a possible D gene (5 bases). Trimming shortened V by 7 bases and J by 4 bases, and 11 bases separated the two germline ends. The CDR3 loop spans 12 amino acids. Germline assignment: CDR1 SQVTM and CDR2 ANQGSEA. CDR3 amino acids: CSALTAYNEQFF. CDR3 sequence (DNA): TGCAGCGCATTGACAGCTTACAATGAGCAGTTCTTC.

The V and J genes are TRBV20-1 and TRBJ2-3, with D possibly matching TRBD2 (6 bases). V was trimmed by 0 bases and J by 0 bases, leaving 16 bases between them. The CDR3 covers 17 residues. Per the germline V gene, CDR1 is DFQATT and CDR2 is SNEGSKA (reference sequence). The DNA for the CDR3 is TGCAGTGCTAGAGATTTGGGGACTGCCTATAGCACAGATACGCAGTATTTT. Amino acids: CSARDLGTAYSTDTQYF.

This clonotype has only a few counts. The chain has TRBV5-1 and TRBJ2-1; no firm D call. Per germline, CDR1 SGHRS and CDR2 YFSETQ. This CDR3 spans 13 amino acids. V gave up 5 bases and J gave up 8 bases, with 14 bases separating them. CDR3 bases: TGCGCCAGCAGACGGCGGAGTTTCGATGAGCAGTTCTTC. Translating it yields CASRRRSFDEQFF.

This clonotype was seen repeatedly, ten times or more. This CDR3 reads CSAPTSGRYNEQFF. The CDR3 DNA is TGCAGTGCTCCGACTAGCGGGAGATACAATGAGCAGTTCTTC. The gene calls are TRBV20-1 and TRBJ2-1; 12 bases agree with TRBD2. CDR1 DFQATT and CDR2 SNEGSKA come from the germline V gene (reference sequence). CDR3 length: 14 residues. After removal of 5 bases from V and 4 bases from J, the junction contained 3 bases not matched to a gene.

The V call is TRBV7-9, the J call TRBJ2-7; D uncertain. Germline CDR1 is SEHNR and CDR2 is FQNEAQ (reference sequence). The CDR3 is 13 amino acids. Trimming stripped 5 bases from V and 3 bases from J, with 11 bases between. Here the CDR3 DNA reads TGTGCCAGCAGCCAAAGTGGGGACTACGAGCAGTACTTC. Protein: CASSQSGDYEQYF.

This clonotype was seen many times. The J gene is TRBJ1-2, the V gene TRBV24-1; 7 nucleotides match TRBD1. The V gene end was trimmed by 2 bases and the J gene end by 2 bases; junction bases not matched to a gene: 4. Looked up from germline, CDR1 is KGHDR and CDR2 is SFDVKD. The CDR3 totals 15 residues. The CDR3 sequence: CATSDYRGSNYGYTF. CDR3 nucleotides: TGTGCCACCAGTGATTACAGGGGATCCAACTATGGCTACACCTTC.

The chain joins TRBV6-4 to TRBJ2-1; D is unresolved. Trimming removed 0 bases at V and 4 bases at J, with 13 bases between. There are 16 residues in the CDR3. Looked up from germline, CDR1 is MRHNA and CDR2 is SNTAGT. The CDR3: CASSDSLRSKYNEQFF. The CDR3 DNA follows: TGTGCCAGCAGTGACTCGTTGAGGAGTAAGTACAATGAGCAGTTCTTC.